A selection of T cell receptor beta chains follows, all from one sample in a study of blood T cell repertoires in COVID-19. Libraries were prepared by immunoSEQ multiplex PCR; TCRdb keeps only in-frame clonotypes and omits some of them. The repertoire holds 200,000 to 300,000 clones, with 84% as singletons. The specimen sequenced was peripheral blood. The receptor set was obtained from a woman between 40 and 50 years old who had recovered from COVID-19. Each CDR3 is given with its conserved first and last residue. A D gene is named only where the DNA matches it firmly. Where a row states a size, it is once, few, many or the class of an expanded clone; other rows omit it.

j_call: TRBJ1-1; v_call: TRBV19; clone_size: -; d_call: -; cdr3_nt: TGTGCCAGTAGTCGAACAGGGTCGTCTGGAGCTTTCTTT; cdr3_aa: CASSRTGSSGAFF
j_call: TRBJ1-4; v_call: TRBV2; clone_size: -; d_call: -; cdr3_nt: TGTGCCAGCAGTTCAGGACTTGGCTTCTCCGGGGGAGAAAAACTGTTTTTT; cdr3_aa: CASSSGLGFSGGEKLFF
j_call: TRBJ2-2; v_call: TRBV4-1; clone_size: few; d_call: TRBD1; cdr3_nt: TGCGCCAGCAGCCAACGGACAGGGGGCACCGGGGAGCTGTTTTTT; cdr3_aa: CASSQRTGGTGELFF
j_call: TRBJ1-2; v_call: TRBV18; clone_size: -; d_call: TRBD1; cdr3_nt: TGTGCCAGCTCCCGAGACAGGGAGAGGGACTACACCTTC; cdr3_aa: CASSRDRERDYTF
j_call: TRBJ2-3; v_call: TRBV5-1; clone_size: -; d_call: TRBD1; cdr3_nt: TGCGCCAGCAGCTTGGGACAGGGTAACACAGATACGCAGTATTTT; cdr3_aa: CASSLGQGNTDTQYF
j_call: TRBJ2-5; v_call: TRBV12-3/TRBV12-4; clone_size: -; d_call: -; cdr3_nt: TGTGCCAGCAGTTTGAGAGGAGAGACCCAGTACTTC; cdr3_aa: CASSLRGETQYF
j_call: TRBJ1-4; v_call: TRBV19; clone_size: -; d_call: -; cdr3_nt: TGTGCCAGTAGTATGAGTGCAACTAATGAAAAACTGTTTTTT; cdr3_aa: CASSMSATNEKLFF
j_call: TRBJ1-5; v_call: TRBV5-1; clone_size: -; d_call: -; cdr3_nt: TGCGCCAGCAGCTTGGGCCCCGGGCAGCCCCAGCATTTT; cdr3_aa: CASSLGPGQPQHF
j_call: TRBJ1-4; v_call: TRBV15; clone_size: -; d_call: -; cdr3_nt: TGTGCCACCAGCAGAGATCGTAGGGCGGGGATGTTTTTT; cdr3_aa: CATSRDRRAGMFF
j_call: TRBJ1-1; v_call: TRBV9; clone_size: -; d_call: -; cdr3_nt: TGTGCCAGCAGCGCGACAATTAACACTGAAGCTTTCTTT; cdr3_aa: CASSATINTEAFF
j_call: TRBJ1-2; v_call: TRBV6-6; clone_size: few; d_call: TRBD1; cdr3_nt: TGTGCCAGCAAAGGACAGGGGATTGGGTATGGCTACACCTTC; cdr3_aa: CASKGQGIGYGYTF
j_call: TRBJ2-7; v_call: TRBV7-9; clone_size: -; d_call: -; cdr3_nt: TGTGCCAGCAGCCCTGGACAGGAGGGGACCTACGAGCAGTACTTC; cdr3_aa: CASSPGQEGTYEQYF
j_call: TRBJ2-7; v_call: TRBV2; clone_size: -; d_call: -; cdr3_nt: TGTGCCAGCAATCCTGGAGACAGTTACGAGCAGTACTTC; cdr3_aa: CASNPGDSYEQYF
j_call: TRBJ2-3; v_call: TRBV10-1; clone_size: -; d_call: -; cdr3_nt: TGCGCCAGCAGTGAGTCTAGGGGAGATACGCAGTATTTT; cdr3_aa: CASSESRGDTQYF
j_call: TRBJ2-1; v_call: TRBV10-3; clone_size: -; d_call: TRBD1; cdr3_nt: TGTGCCATCAGTGACCAACAGGGGTCGGATGAGCAGTTCTTC; cdr3_aa: CAISDQQGSDEQFF
j_call: TRBJ1-4; v_call: TRBV10-3; clone_size: -; d_call: -; cdr3_nt: TGTGCCATCAGTGAGTCAGGGGCTCGCAATGAAAAACTGTTTTTT; cdr3_aa: CAISESGARNEKLFF
j_call: TRBJ2-1; v_call: TRBV2; clone_size: -; d_call: TRBD1; cdr3_nt: TGTGCCAGCAGTGAAGCGCCGGGACAGGGGCCCGTCTTC; cdr3_aa: CASSEAPGQGPVF
j_call: TRBJ1-2; v_call: TRBV3-1/TRBV3-2; clone_size: once; d_call: -; cdr3_nt: TGTGCCAGCAGCCAACCCGGCGGGCCGCGCCTGGGGGGCTACACCTTC; cdr3_aa: CASSQPGGPRLGGYTF
j_call: TRBJ2-3; v_call: TRBV24-1; clone_size: -; d_call: TRBD1; cdr3_nt: TGTGCCACCAGTGATCGAATGGTCAGGGGGAGCGATACGCAGTATTTT; cdr3_aa: CATSDRMVRGSDTQYF
j_call: TRBJ2-7; v_call: TRBV2; clone_size: -; d_call: -; cdr3_nt: TGTGCCAGCAGTGGGAGTGACGGCACCTACGAGCAGTACTTC; cdr3_aa: CASSGSDGTYEQYF
j_call: TRBJ2-1; v_call: TRBV6-5; clone_size: -; d_call: -; cdr3_nt: TGTGCCAGCAGCTCGCTCGGGAGCTCCTACAATGAGCAGTTCTTC; cdr3_aa: CASSSLGSSYNEQFF
j_call: TRBJ1-6; v_call: TRBV28; clone_size: -; d_call: TRBD1; cdr3_nt: TGTGCCAGCAGTGCGACCTTGGGACAGGGAGGAACCCTCCACTTT; cdr3_aa: CASSATLGQGGTLHF
j_call: TRBJ2-7; v_call: TRBV4-1; clone_size: few; d_call: -; cdr3_nt: TGCGCCAGCAGCCATCCTGGGGGAGGCCACTACGAGCAGTACTTC; cdr3_aa: CASSHPGGGHYEQYF
j_call: TRBJ1-5; v_call: TRBV10-3; clone_size: -; d_call: TRBD1; cdr3_nt: TGTGCCATCAGTGAGGACAGGGGGCGCGGTCAGCCCCAGCATTTT; cdr3_aa: CAISEDRGRGQPQHF
j_call: TRBJ2-1; v_call: TRBV7-9; clone_size: once; d_call: -; cdr3_nt: TGTGCCAGCAGTCCGCGTTCCGGGGGATTCTCCTACAATGAGCAGTTCTTC; cdr3_aa: CASSPRSGGFSYNEQFF
j_call: TRBJ1-3; v_call: TRBV5-1; clone_size: -; d_call: -; cdr3_nt: TGCGCCAGCAGAGAATCAGGGTTCTCTGGAAACACCATATATTTT; cdr3_aa: CASRESGFSGNTIYF